This T cell receptor beta chain derives from a study of regulatory T cells in long-lasting Graves disease. The time point here: persistent/refractory GD, antithyroid drugs over 5 years with positive TRAb. Making the TCR library involved RNA that had been extracted from PBMCs. After removal of 0 bases from V and 4 bases from J, the junction contained 6 bases not matched to a gene. The CDR3 loop spans 16 amino acids. Germline V CDR1 and CDR2: MGHDK, SYGVNS. CDR3-region Arm-PCR and iRepertoire HTBI primers produced the TCR beta libraries. MiXCR, applied by TCRdb to the multiplex PCR reads, yields one record per CDR3 protein. The data contain approximately 690,000 distinct CDR3 sequences, roughly 30% of them singletons.

The sequence was collected from a female donor with Graves disease. The input for sequencing was peripheral blood mononuclear cells (PBMCs), taken when the disease was refractory, from a patient treated with antithyroid drugs. This sequence joins TRBV25-1 and TRBJ2-7; 10 bases are a match to TRBD1. DNA for the CDR3: TGTGCCAGCAGTGAATATCTAGGACAGGGGGAGTACGAGCAGTACTTC. It is translated as CASSEYLGQGEYEQYF.